These 5 T cell receptor beta chains originate from one sample sequenced in a study of tumor and adjacent non-tumor tissue in lung cancer. This sample's RNA came from whole unsorted tissue. TCRbeta libraries were built with three rounds of nested PCR, modified from ARM-PCR. TCRdb reanalysed the multiplex PCR reads using MiXCR and keeps one entry per CDR3 protein. The table includes about 93,000 distinct CDR3 sequences, roughly 66% detected once. The specimen was lung tumor tissue. The receptors come from a man aged 55 to 69 with non-small cell lung cancer.

The gene calls are TRBV4-3 and TRBJ1-1, with D unresolved. The CDR3 runs to 13 residues. Germline V gene lookup returns CDR1 LGHNA and CDR2 YSLEER. Here the CDR3 DNA reads TGCGGCGGCAGCCAAGATCTCTCGACTGAAGCTTTCTTT. This sequence encodes CGGSQDLSTEAFF.

Worth noting for this clonotype: At one end, the junction sequence differs from germline, possibly due to a read error. The gene calls are TRBV4-2 and TRBJ1-5; the D gene is possibly TRBD1 (5 bases). Per the germline V gene, CDR1 is LGHNA and CDR2 is YNFKEQ. The CDR3 is made up of 18 amino acids. This chain's CDR3 is CASSQDSIRAGSNRPQHF. The DNA of the CDR3 is TGTGCCAGCAGCCAGGATTCCATTCGGGCAGGGAGCAATCGGCCCCAGCATTTT.

Regarding this clonotype: Lacking the conserved final phenylalanine or tryptophan, this CDR3 likely reflects a read error. This chain connects TRBV6-2 or TRBV6-3 to TRBJ1-1; D is undetermined. Germline V gene sequence: CDR1 MNHEY, CDR2 SVGEGT. This CDR3 is 13 amino acids long. As DNA, the CDR3 is TGTGCCAGCAACACCTGGGCGTTCACTAAAGCTTTCCTT. It encodes CASNTWAFTKAFL.

The sample holds many counts of this clonotype. The V and J genes are TRBV5-6 and TRBJ1-3; D not certain. V was shortened by 5 bases and J by 4 bases, with 13 bases between the two germline ends. The CDR3 length is 14 residues. The germline V gene has CDR1 SGHDT and CDR2 YYEEEE. The CDR3 sequence is CASSPSGIGNTIYF. The CDR3 DNA reads as TGTGCCAGCAGTCCCTCGGGGATCGGAAACACCATATATTTT.

Note on this clonotype: Relative to the germline gene, one junction end is altered; a read error may explain this. The V call is TRBV20-1, the J call TRBJ2-5; 10 bases fit TRBD2. Germline V CDR1 and CDR2: DFQATT, SNEGSKA (reference sequence). This CDR3 has 15 residues. The CDR3 loop reads CCARDTSGTQETQYF. CDR3 DNA: TGCTGTGCTAGAGATACTAGCGGGACTCAAGAGACCCAGTACTTC.